This paragraph reports one T cell receptor beta chain. Authors' methods: Amplified reference gene primers provided the basis for estimating nucleated cell counts. TCRdb's copy holds only in-frame clones and misses some; the assay was immunoSEQ multiplex PCR. That table supplies the V and J calls and clone size; D and trimming were determined from the DNA. The table records 54,000 or so clones, around 81% of them present only once. The sample belongs to a study of blood T cell repertoires in COVID-19. Turning to the study itself: Acute and convalescent COVID-19 samples came from the United States, Italy and Spain.

CDR1 and CDR2 (germline): SGHNT, YYREEE (reference sequence). Unmatched junction bases numbered 2, after V lost 2 bases and J lost 4 bases. There are 15 residues in the CDR3. Material: peripheral blood. The chain uses TRBV5-4 and TRBJ2-1, with 11 bases lining up with TRBD2. The TCR originated in a woman of 80 years or more with acute or convalescent COVID-19. The CDR3 DNA is TGTGCCAGCAGCTTTGGGACTAGCGGTTACAATGAGCAGTTCTTC. This translates into CASSFGTSGYNEQFF.